This T cell receptor beta chain emerged from a study of T cell clonality in common variable immunodeficiency. From germline, CDR1 is LNHDA and CDR2 SQIVND (reference sequence). The V and J ends lost 5 bases and 2 bases, in that order; junction bases with no gene match: 5. The CDR3 extends over 15 amino acids. Study-level findings and limits: Common variable immunodeficiency TCR beta sequences reportedly had fewer deletions and N-nucleotide insertions.

About this clone: Its antigen is still unknown. The CDR3 end falls 3 residues outside the read, so it is completed with the germline J gene.

Sequenced by immunoSEQ multiplex PCR; TCRdb stores in-frame clones only, minus some. The sample shows tens of thousands of clones, no singletons; the ten largest hold around 5%. This TCR was recovered from a human donor with common variable immunodeficiency. The sample was peripheral blood mononuclear cells. This chain joins TRBV19 and TRBJ1-1, with 10 positions matching TRBD1. The CDR3 sequence is CASSPGQGLNTEAFF. CDR3 DNA (partial): TGTGCCAGTAGTCCGGGACAGGGGTTAAACACTGAA.